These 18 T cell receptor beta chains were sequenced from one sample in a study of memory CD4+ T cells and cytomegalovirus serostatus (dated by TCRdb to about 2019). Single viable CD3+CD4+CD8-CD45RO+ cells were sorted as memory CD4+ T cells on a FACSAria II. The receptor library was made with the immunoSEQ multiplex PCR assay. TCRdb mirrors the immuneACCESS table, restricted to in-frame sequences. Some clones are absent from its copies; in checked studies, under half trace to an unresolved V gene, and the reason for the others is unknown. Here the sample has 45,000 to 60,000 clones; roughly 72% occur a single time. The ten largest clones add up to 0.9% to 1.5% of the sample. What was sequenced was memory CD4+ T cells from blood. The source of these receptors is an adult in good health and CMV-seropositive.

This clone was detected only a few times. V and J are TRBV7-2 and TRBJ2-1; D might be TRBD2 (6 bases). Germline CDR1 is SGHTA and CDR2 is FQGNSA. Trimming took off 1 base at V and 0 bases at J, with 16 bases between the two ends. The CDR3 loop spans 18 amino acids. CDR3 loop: CASSLGSLKTSSYNEQFF. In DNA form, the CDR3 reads TGTGCCAGCAGCTTAGGTTCCCTGAAGACTAGCTCCTACAATGAGCAGTTCTTC.

CDR3 amino acids: CASSWGLDEQFF. For the CDR3, the DNA is TGTGCCAGCAGCTGGGGTTTGGATGAGCAGTTCTTC. The J gene is TRBJ2-1, the V gene TRBV6-6, with D unclear. The CDR3 spans 12 residues. V lost 6 bases, J lost 8 bases, and 11 bases lay in between. CDR1 and CDR2 (germline): MNHNY, SVGAGI (reference sequence).

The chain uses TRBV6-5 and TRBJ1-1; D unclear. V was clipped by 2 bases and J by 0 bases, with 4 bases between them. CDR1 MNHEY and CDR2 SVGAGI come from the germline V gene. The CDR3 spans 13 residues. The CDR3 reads CASSYTMNTEAFF. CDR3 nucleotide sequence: TGTGCCAGCAGTTACACGATGAACACTGAAGCTTTCTTT.

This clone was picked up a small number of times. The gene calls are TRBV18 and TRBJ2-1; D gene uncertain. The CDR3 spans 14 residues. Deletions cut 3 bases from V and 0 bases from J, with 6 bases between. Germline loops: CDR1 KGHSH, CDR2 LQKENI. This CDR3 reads CASSPLSSYNEQFF. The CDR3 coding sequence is TGTGCCAGCTCACCTCTAAGCTCCTACAATGAGCAGTTCTTC.

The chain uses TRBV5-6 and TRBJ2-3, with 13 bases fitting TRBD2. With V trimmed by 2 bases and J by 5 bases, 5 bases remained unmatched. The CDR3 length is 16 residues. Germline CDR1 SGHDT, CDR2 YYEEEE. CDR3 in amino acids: CASSFTSGGALDTQYF. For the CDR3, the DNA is TGTGCCAGCAGCTTCACTAGCGGGGGGGCCTTAGATACGCAGTATTTT.

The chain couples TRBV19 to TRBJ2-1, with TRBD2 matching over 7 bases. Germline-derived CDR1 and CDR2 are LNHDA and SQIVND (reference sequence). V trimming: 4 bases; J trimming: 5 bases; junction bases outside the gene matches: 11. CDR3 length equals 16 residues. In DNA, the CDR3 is TGTGCCAGTAGTAGAGGTCTAGCGGATGAGAACAATGAGCAGTTCTTC. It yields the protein CASSRGLADENNEQFF.

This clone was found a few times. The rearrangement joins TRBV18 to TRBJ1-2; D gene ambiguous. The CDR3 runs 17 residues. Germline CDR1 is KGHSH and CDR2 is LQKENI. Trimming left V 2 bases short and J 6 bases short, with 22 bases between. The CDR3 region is CASSPSSATQAVDGYTF. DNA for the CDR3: TGTGCCAGCTCACCATCCTCGGCGACCCAGGCGGTAGATGGCTACACCTTC.

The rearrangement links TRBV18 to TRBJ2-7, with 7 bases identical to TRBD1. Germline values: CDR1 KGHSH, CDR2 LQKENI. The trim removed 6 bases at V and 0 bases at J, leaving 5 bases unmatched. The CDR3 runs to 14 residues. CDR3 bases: TGTGCCAGCTCCCCGACAGGGAGCTCCTACGAGCAGTACTTC. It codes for CASSPTGSSYEQYF.

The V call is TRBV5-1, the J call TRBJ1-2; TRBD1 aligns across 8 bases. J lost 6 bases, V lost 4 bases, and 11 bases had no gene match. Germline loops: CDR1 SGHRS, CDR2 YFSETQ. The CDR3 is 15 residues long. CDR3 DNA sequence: TGCGCCAGCAGCCTGACTGTCGGACAGGGTGATGGCTACACCTTC. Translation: CASSLTVGQGDGYTF. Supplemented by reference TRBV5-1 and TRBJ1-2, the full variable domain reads KAGVTQTPRYLIKTRGQQVTLSCSPISGHRSVSWYQQTPGQGLQFLFEYFSETQRNKGNFPGRFSGRQFSNSRSEMNVSTLELGDSALYLCASSLTVGQGDGYTFGSGTRLTVV.

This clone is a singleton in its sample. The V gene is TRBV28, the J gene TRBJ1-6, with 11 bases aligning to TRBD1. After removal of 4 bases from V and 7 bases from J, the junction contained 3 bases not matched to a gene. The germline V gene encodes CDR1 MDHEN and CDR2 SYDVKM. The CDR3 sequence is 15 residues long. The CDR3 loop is CASSSGTGGNSPLHF. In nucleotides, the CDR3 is TGTGCCAGCAGTTCCGGGACAGGGGGAAATTCACCCCTCCACTTT.

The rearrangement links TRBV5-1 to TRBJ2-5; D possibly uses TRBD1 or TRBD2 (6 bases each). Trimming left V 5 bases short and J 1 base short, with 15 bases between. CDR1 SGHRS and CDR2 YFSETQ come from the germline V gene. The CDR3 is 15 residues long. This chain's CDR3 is CASSIAGGSQETQYF. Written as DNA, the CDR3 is TGCGCCAGCAGTATCGCCGGGGGCAGCCAAGAGACCCAGTACTTC.

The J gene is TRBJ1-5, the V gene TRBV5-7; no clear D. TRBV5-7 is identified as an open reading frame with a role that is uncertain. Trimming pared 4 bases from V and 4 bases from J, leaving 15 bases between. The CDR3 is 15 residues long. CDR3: CASSGSGILNQPQHF. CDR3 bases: TGTGCCAGCAGCGGTTCCGGGATCCTTAATCAGCCCCAGCATTTT.

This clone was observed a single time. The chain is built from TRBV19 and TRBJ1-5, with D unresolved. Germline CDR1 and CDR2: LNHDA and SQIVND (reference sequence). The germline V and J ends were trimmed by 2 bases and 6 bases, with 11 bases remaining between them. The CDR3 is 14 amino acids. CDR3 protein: CASSILEHSQPQHF. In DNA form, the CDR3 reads TGTGCCAGTAGTATACTGGAACATAGTCAGCCCCAGCATTTT.

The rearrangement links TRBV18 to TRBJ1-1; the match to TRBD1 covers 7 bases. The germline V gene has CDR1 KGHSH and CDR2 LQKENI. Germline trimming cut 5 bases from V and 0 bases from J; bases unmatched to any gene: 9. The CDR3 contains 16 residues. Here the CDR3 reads CASSEIQGHMNTEAFF. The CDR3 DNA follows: TGTGCCAGCTCAGAGATACAGGGGCACATGAACACTGAAGCTTTCTTT.

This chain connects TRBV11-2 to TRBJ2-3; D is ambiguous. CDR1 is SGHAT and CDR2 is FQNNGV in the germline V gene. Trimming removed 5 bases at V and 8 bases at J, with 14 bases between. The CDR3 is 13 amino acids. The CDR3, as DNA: TGTGCCAGCAGCGACCTACTGACGGGTACGCAGTATTTT. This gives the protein CASSDLLTGTQYF.

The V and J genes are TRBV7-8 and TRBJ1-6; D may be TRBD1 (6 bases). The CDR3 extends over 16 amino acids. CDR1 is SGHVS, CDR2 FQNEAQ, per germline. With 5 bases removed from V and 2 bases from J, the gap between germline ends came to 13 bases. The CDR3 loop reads CASSARYRAYNSPLHF. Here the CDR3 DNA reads TGTGCCAGCAGCGCCCGTTACAGGGCCTATAATTCACCCCTCCACTTT.

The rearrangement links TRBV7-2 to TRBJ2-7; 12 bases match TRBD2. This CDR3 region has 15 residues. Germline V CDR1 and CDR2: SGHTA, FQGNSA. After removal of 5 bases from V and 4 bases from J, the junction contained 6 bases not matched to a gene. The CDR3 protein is CASSITSGGSYEQYF. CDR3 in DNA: TGTGCCAGCAGCATTACTAGCGGGGGGAGTTACGAGCAGTACTTC.

The CDR3 sequence: CASSTNDRDYEQYF. CDR3 sequence (DNA): TGTGCCAGCAGCACCAACGACAGGGACTACGAGCAGTACTTC. V usage is TRBV5-5 and J usage is TRBJ2-7, with 7 bases aligning to TRBD1. CDR3 size: 14 residues. CDR1 SGHKS and CDR2 YYEKEE come from the germline V gene (reference sequence). V lost 4 bases, J lost 3 bases, and 7 bases stayed unmatched.